One T cell receptor (beta chain) is described in this entry. Its antigen is currently unknown. This sample was included in a study of long-term antiretroviral therapy in people with HIV. Study-wide context: Initial samples were collected about a decade before the 2015 immediate-ART recommendation. Study-level findings and limits: Spans of CDR3 length were tighter for HIV repertoires than for controls. No data were available on ART adherence, viral resistance or therapy changes. With ART, diversity went up but was still lower than in transplant donor controls.

Germline CDR1 and CDR2: SGHDT and YYEEEE. The CDR3 is 16 amino acids. J was trimmed by 6 bases and V by 1 base; bases with no gene match: 9. It was version v3.0 of the immunoSEQ assay that was run at survey level. The method was immunoSEQ multiplex PCR; TCRdb's version includes in-frame clones alone and lacks a portion of them. Among thousands of clones listed, roughly 73% were seen once. The sequence was collected from a man in his forties or fifties with HIV. The source material was unsorted PBMCs, sampled 1.8 years before starting antiretroviral therapy. The chain links TRBV5-6 to TRBJ2-3; 9 bases are a match to TRBD2. The CDR3 reads CASSLFLREGLDTQYF. CDR3 DNA: TGTGCCAGCAGCTTGTTCCTGCGGGAGGGACTGGATACGCAGTATTTT.